Presented here are 17 T cell receptor beta chains from one specimen sequenced in a study of cytomegalovirus exposure and HLA in healthy donors. The study ran its PCR with 60 Vbeta and 13 Jbeta primers. Generated by immunoSEQ multiplex PCR, the TCRdb table keeps only in-frame clones and is missing some. The sample includes 100,000 or so clones, roughly 76% of them seen just once. Sequencing was done on a sample of PBMCs. The receptor set was obtained from a man aged 35 to 55 in good health and CMV-seronegative.

The rearrangement links TRBV10-1 to TRBJ1-1; 10 bases fit TRBD1. The germline gives CDR1 WNHNN, CDR2 SYGVQD (reference sequence). V lost 6 bases, J lost 0 bases, and 10 bases stayed unmatched. The CDR3 is 17 amino acids. CDR3 bases: TGCGCCAGCAGGGTGGTCGGGACAGGGGACCTGAACACTGAAGCTTTCTTT. It is translated as CASRVVGTGDLNTEAFF.

This sequence joins TRBV5-1 and TRBJ1-1, with TRBD1 identical over 9 bases. V shed 4 bases, J shed 10 bases, and the junction held 8 bases outside the gene matches. CDR3 size: 13 residues. Per the germline V gene, CDR1 is SGHRS and CDR2 is YFSETQ. The CDR3 here is CASSLDRGWVAFF. In DNA, the CDR3 is TGCGCCAGCAGCCTGGACAGGGGCTGGGTAGCTTTCTTT.

V usage is TRBV7-2 and J usage is TRBJ2-7; D gene uncertain. Germline V lookup: CDR1 SGHTA, CDR2 FQGNSA. Deletions cut 3 bases from V and 0 bases from J, with 6 bases between. The CDR3 spans 13 residues. CDR3 loop: CASSFSPSYEQYF. The CDR3 DNA reads TGTGCCAGCAGCTTCAGTCCCTCCTACGAGCAGTACTTC.

The chain recombines TRBV5-4 with TRBJ1-2; D is possibly TRBD1 (6 bases). CDR3 length equals 14 residues. Germline CDR1 reads SGHNT; CDR2 reads YYREEE (reference sequence). Trimming stripped 0 bases from V and 7 bases from J, with 13 bases between. CDR3 amino acids: CASSLGAGVGGYTF. Here the CDR3 DNA reads TGTGCCAGCAGCTTGGGGGCAGGGGTAGGTGGCTACACCTTC.

The chain combines TRBV10-2 with TRBJ1-2, with D possibly TRBD1 on 5 matching bases. Germline values: CDR1 WSHSY, CDR2 SAAADI. Trimming pared 7 bases from V and 2 bases from J, leaving 8 bases between. The CDR3 covers 12 residues. DNA of the CDR3: TGCGCCAGCACCGACAGAAACTATGGCTACACCTTC. Amino acids: CASTDRNYGYTF.

This clone occurred a few times. The rearrangement links TRBV11-1 to TRBJ2-2; no definite D call. This CDR3 is 15 amino acids long. Germline lookup yields CDR1 SGHAT and CDR2 FQDESV (reference sequence). V was trimmed by 5 bases and J by 9 bases, leaving 19 bases between them. CDR3 coding DNA: TGTGCCAGCAGCCCCGAATTTTTAGGAGACCGGGAGCTGTTTTTT. Its translation: CASSPEFLGDRELFF.

This chain connects TRBV28 to TRBJ2-1; 8 nucleotides match TRBD2. J was trimmed by 4 bases and V by 5 bases; bases with no gene match: 10. CDR1 is MDHEN and CDR2 is SYDVKM in the germline V gene. The CDR3 runs 16 residues. CDR3 amino acids: CASSVPNGGAYNEQFF. Here the CDR3 DNA reads TGTGCCAGCAGTGTCCCTAACGGGGGGGCTTACAATGAGCAGTTCTTC.

The table lists this clone with a count of one. This chain joins TRBV5-4 and TRBJ1-2, with 7 bases fitting TRBD1. V lost 3 bases to trimming and J lost 4 bases; unmatched junction nucleotides: 9. The CDR3 covers 15 residues. CDR1 and CDR2 (germline): SGHNT, YYREEE (reference sequence). CDR3 loop: CASSSSGTVSYGYTF. CDR3 nucleotides: TGTGCCAGCAGCTCATCCGGGACAGTTTCCTATGGCTACACCTTC.

The chain joins TRBV6-5 to TRBJ1-1; D may be TRBD1 (6 bases). The V end lost 0 bases, the J end lost 4 bases, and 15 bases lay between the germline ends. The CDR3 covers 16 residues. CDR1 and CDR2 from the germline V gene are MNHEY and SVGAGI. The CDR3 coding sequence is TGTGCCAGCAGTTACTCGTACAGGGATATGGGCACTGAAGCTTTCTTT. It is translated as CASSYSYRDMGTEAFF.

This rearrangement joins TRBV28 to TRBJ2-7, with a possible D match to TRBD1 (6 bases). CDR3 size: 16 residues. CDR1 and CDR2 (germline): MDHEN, SYDVKM. Trimming removed 6 bases from V and 2 bases from J, with 20 bases in between. CDR3: CASSQKTGLRTYEQYV. The DNA of the CDR3 is TGTGCCAGCAGCCAAAAGACAGGTCTCCGGACCTACGAGCAGTACGTC.

This chain uses TRBV5-4 with TRBJ1-1; a weak D match, TRBD1 (5 bases). CDR1 is SGHNT, CDR2 YYREEE, per germline (reference sequence). Deletions cut 4 bases from V and 6 bases from J, with 16 bases between. This CDR3 comprises 14 residues. The CDR3 region has the DNA TGTGCCAGCAGCCCGGAAGGGAGGGGCTCTGAAGCTTTCTTT. It specifies CASSPEGRGSEAFF.

The V gene is TRBV7-8, the J gene TRBJ1-5; no reliable D call. The V end lost 0 bases, the J end lost 5 bases, and 20 bases lay between the germline ends. The CDR3 is 18 residues long. Germline CDR1 SGHVS, CDR2 FQNEAQ. The chain's CDR3 is CASSLAWLSEGTYQPQHF. The CDR3 bases are TGTGCCAGCAGCTTAGCCTGGTTGAGCGAGGGTACTTATCAGCCCCAGCATTTT.

The chain recombines TRBV7-2 with TRBJ2-1; D uncertain. This CDR3 has 12 residues. Germline CDR1 and CDR2: SGHTA and FQGNSA. Trimming removed 7 bases at V and 8 bases at J, with 12 bases between. CDR3 nucleotide sequence: TGTGCCAGCAACGCGCTGGGCGATGAGCAGTTCTTC. It translates to CASNALGDEQFF.

The rearrangement links TRBV14 to TRBJ1-6; 9 bases are shared with TRBD1. Unmatched junction bases numbered 3, after V lost 1 base and J lost 8 bases. CDR3 size: 15 residues. Germline lookup yields CDR1 SGHDN and CDR2 FVKESK. The CDR3, as DNA: TGTGCCAGCAGCCAAGCCTGGACAGGGGATTCACCCCTCCACTTT. It encodes CASSQAWTGDSPLHF.

The chain couples TRBV29-1 to TRBJ2-3; D possibly corresponds to TRBD1 (5 bases). The CDR3 spans 14 residues. The germline CDR1 and CDR2 sequences are SQVTM and ANQGSEA. Trimming pared 4 bases from V and 2 bases from J, leaving 13 bases between. CDR3 DNA: TGCAGCGTTGGGGGCCCAGCCGTCACAGATACGCAGTATTTT. Its translation: CSVGGPAVTDTQYF.

V is TRBV30 and J is TRBJ2-3; a possible D gene is TRBD2 (6 bases). This CDR3 spans 15 amino acids. Germline V gene sequence: CDR1 GTSNPN, CDR2 SVGIG (reference sequence). V lost 3 bases, J lost 0 bases, and 13 bases lay in between. CDR3 in DNA: TGTGCCTGGAGCGCCTGGGACTCTAGCACAGATACGCAGTATTTT. Protein: CAWSAWDSSTDTQYF.

The V gene is TRBV18, the J gene TRBJ2-2; 8 bases line up with TRBD1. In germline, CDR1 is KGHSH, CDR2 LQKENI. This CDR3 has 17 residues. The V and J ends lost 1 base and 3 bases, in that order; junction bases with no gene match: 7. Written as DNA, the CDR3 is TGTGCCAGCTCACCACAGGGGGCACAGGGGGACACCGGGGAGCTGTTTTTT. It codes for CASSPQGAQGDTGELFF.